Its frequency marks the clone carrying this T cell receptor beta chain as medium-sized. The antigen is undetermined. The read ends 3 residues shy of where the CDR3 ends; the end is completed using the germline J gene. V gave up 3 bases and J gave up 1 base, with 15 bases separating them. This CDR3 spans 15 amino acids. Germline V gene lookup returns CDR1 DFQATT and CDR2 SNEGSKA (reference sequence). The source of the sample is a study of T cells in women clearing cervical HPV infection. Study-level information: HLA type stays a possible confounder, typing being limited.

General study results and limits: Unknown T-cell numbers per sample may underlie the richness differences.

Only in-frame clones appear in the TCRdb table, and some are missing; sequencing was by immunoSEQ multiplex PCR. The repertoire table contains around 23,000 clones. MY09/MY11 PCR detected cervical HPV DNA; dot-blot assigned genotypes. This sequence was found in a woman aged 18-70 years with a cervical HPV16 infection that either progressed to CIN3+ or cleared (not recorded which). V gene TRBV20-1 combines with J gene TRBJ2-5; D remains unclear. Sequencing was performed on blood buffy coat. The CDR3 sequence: CSASAEQPPQETQYF. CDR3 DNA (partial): TGCAGTGCTAGTGCTGAACAACCACCCCAAGAGACC.